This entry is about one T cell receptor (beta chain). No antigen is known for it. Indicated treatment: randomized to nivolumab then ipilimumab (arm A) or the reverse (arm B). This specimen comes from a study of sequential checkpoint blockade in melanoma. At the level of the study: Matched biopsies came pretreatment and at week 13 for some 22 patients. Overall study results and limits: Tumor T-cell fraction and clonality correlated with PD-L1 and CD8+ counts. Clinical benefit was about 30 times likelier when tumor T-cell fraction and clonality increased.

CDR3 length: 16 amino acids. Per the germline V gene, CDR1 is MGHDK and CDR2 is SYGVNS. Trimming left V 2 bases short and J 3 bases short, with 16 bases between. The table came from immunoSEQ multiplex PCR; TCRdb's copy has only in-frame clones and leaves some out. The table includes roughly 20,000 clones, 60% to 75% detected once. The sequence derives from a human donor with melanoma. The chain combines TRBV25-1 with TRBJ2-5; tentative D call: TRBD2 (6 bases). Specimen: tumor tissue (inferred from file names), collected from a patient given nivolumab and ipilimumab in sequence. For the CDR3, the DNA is TGTGCCAGCAGTGAAGGGGACTCACACGTTAAAGAGACCCAGTACTTC. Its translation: CASSEGDSHVKETQYF.